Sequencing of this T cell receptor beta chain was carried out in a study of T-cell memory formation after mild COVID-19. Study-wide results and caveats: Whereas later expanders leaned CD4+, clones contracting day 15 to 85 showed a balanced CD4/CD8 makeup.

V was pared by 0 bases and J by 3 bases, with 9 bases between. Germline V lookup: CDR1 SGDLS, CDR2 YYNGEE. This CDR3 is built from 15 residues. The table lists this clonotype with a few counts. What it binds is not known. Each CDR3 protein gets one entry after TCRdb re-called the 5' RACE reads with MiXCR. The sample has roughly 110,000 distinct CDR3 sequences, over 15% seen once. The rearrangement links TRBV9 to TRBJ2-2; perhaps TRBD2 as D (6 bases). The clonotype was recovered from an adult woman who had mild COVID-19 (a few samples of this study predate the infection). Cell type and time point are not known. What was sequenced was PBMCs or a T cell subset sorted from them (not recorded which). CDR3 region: CASSVDGSDTGELFF. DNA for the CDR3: TGTGCCAGCAGCGTAGACGGGAGCGACACCGGGGAGCTGTTTTTT.